These 16 T cell receptor beta chains were sequenced from one sample in a study of post-analysis software for immune sequencing data. Study results and caveats: When patients were compared with controls, five TRBV segments were more frequent, TRBV5-6, TRBV5-1 and TRBV20-1 among them.

Prepared libraries of TCR beta cDNA carried unique molecular identifiers. TCRdb independently ran MiXCR on the PCR reads; one entry per CDR3 protein. This sample has a few hundred thousand distinct CDR3 sequences, with less than 35% found just once. No antigen has been assigned to these receptors. The sequencing input was blood. The origin of the receptors is a girl under 18 with multiple sclerosis.

The rearrangement links TRBV5-1 to TRBJ1-1, with 7 bases lining up with TRBD1. V was pared by 4 bases and J by 7 bases, with 7 bases of the junction left unmatched. Per germline, CDR1 SGHRS and CDR2 YFSETQ. CDR3 length: 13 amino acids. In DNA form, the CDR3 reads TGCGCCAGCAGCGGGAGACAGGGATTTGAAGCTTTCTTT. Protein sequence: CASSGRQGFEAFF.

This clonotype was picked up a small number of times. This rearrangement joins TRBV24-1 to TRBJ2-3; 10 nucleotides agree with TRBD1. The germline V gene has CDR1 KGHDR and CDR2 SFDVKD. The CDR3 runs to 15 residues. The V and J ends lost 8 bases and 3 bases, in that order; junction bases with no gene match: 7. CDR3 DNA sequence: TGTGCCACCACCGGGACAGGGGATGGGACAGATACGCAGTATTTT. Translated, it gives CATTGTGDGTDTQYF.

At least ten counts were recorded for this clonotype. The rearrangement uses TRBV5-1 and TRBJ2-1, with a possible D match to TRBD2 (5 bases). Trimming pared 1 base from V and 9 bases from J, leaving 8 bases between. The CDR3 covers 12 residues. Germline V CDR1 and CDR2: SGHRS, YFSETQ. CDR3 region: CASSLFEGEQFF. The CDR3 DNA sequence: TGCGCCAGCAGCTTGTTCGAGGGTGAGCAGTTCTTC.

In this sample, this clonotype turned up a few times. The V gene is TRBV12-3 or TRBV12-4, the J gene TRBJ1-1, with D uncertain. The CDR3 is 12 residues long. Trimming removed 6 bases at V and 1 base at J, with 6 bases between. CDR3 amino acids: CASSWGNTEAFF. In nucleotides, the CDR3 is TGTGCCAGCAGCTGGGGGAACACTGAAGCTTTCTTT.

This clonotype was seen more than once but under ten times. The chain has TRBV4-1 and TRBJ2-1, with TRBD2 matching over 7 bases. With 1 base clipped from V and 6 bases from J, the junction kept 3 bases outside the gene matches. CDR3 length equals 14 residues. Germline values: CDR1 MGHRA, CDR2 YSYEKL. The CDR3 DNA sequence: TGCGCCAGCAGCCAAGCGGGGGGTTTCAATGAGCAGTTCTTC. Its protein is CASSQAGGFNEQFF.

The chain combines TRBV24-1 with TRBJ2-5; D gene uncertain. This CDR3 is 13 amino acids long. Trimming took off 2 bases at V and 4 bases at J, with 7 bases between the two ends. Germline V gives CDR1 KGHDR, CDR2 SFDVKD. The CDR3 region has the DNA TGTGCCACCAGTGATTATCGGAGAGAGACCCAGTACTTC. This translates into CATSDYRRETQYF.

A word on this clonotype: Possible read error: a much larger clone is one base away. J is TRBJ2-1 and V is TRBV5-1; possibly TRBD1 for D (5 bases). Trimming shortened V by 0 bases and J by 6 bases, and 10 bases separated the two germline ends. CDR1 is SGHRS and CDR2 is YFSETQ in the germline V gene. This CDR3 is 14 amino acids long. The CDR3 DNA reads as TGCGCCAGCAGCTTGGGACAGAGCCTCAATGAGCAGTTCTTC. It specifies CASSLGQSLNEQFF.

This clonotype was observed at least ten times. This chain uses TRBV20-1 with TRBJ2-5; D might be TRBD1 or TRBD2, each matching 5 bases. CDR3 length equals 11 residues. Per germline, CDR1 DFQATT and CDR2 SNEGSKA (reference sequence). V lost 0 bases, J lost 13 bases, and 12 bases lay in between. CDR3 region: CSAREYEGTYF. CDR3 coding DNA: TGCAGTGCTAGAGAGTACGAGGGGACGTACTTC.

The chain couples TRBV3-1 to TRBJ1-2; TRBD1 is a possible D gene (5 bases). The V end lost 0 bases, the J end lost 4 bases, and 9 bases lay between the germline ends. The CDR3 runs to 14 residues. Germline V gives CDR1 LGHDT, CDR2 YNNKEL (reference sequence). CDR3 coding DNA: TGTGCCAGCAGCCAAGATGGGGGTAGCTATGGCTACACCTTC. It specifies CASSQDGGSYGYTF.

This sequence joins TRBV6-1 and TRBJ1-2, with D possibly matching TRBD1 (5 bases). The germline V gene has CDR1 MNHNS and CDR2 SASEGT. Trimming left V 0 bases short and J 6 bases short, with 20 bases between. CDR3 size: 17 residues. CDR3 nucleotides: TGTGCCAGCAGTGAAGCAAGGACAAGGCCTATAACTGATGGCTACACCTTC. Translated: CASSEARTRPITDGYTF.

The gene calls are TRBV27 and TRBJ1-5; the D gene is possibly TRBD1 (5 bases). Germline V lookup: CDR1 MNHEY, CDR2 SMNVEV (reference sequence). The CDR3 runs 13 residues. The ends were cut back, 8 bases at V and 3 bases at J, with 11 bases in the middle. CDR3 nucleotides: TGTGCCAGCGGCAGGGTACACAATCAGCCCCAGCATTTT. The encoded protein is CASGRVHNQPQHF.

This clonotype occurred a few times. This rearrangement joins TRBV20-1 to TRBJ2-1; 9 bases match TRBD2. V lost 6 bases, J lost 5 bases, and 11 bases stayed unmatched. CDR3 size: 15 residues. CDR1 and CDR2 from the germline V gene are DFQATT and SNEGSKA (reference sequence). In nucleotides, the CDR3 is TGCAGTGCCCGGGCCGCTAGCGGGGCAGACAATGAGCAGTTCTTC. Translating gives CSARAASGADNEQFF.

This clonotype has just a few counts. The chain uses TRBV29-1 and TRBJ2-1, with D perhaps given as TRBD1 or TRBD2 (6 bases each). Germline V gives CDR1 SQVTM, CDR2 ANQGSEA. The V and J ends lost 3 bases and 7 bases respectively, with 13 bases between them. CDR3 length: 13 residues. CDR3 sequence: CSVDQGTRNEQFF. The DNA for the CDR3 is TGCAGCGTTGATCAGGGGACTCGGAATGAGCAGTTCTTC.

The gene calls are TRBV4-1 and TRBJ2-5, with 11 bases lining up with TRBD2. CDR3 length: 16 amino acids. V lost 1 base to trimming and J lost 5 bases; unmatched junction nucleotides: 6. CDR1 is MGHRA, CDR2 YSYEKL, per germline. The CDR3 coding sequence is TGCGCCAGCAGCCAAGTGGTAGCGGGGGGGCCGGAGACCCAGTACTTC. Its translation: CASSQVVAGGPETQYF.

The chain is built from TRBV12-3 or TRBV12-4 and TRBJ1-2; D might be TRBD1 (6 bases). The CDR3 is 12 residues long. V was pared by 8 bases and J by 4 bases, with 11 bases between. CDR3 DNA sequence: TGTGCCAGCTATGGGGGGCTCTATGGCTACACCTTC. Translation: CASYGGLYGYTF.

This clonotype showed up just a few times. This chain links TRBV4-1 with TRBJ2-3; D is tentatively TRBD1 or TRBD2 (6 bases each). V shed 0 bases and J shed 6 bases, with 19 bases lying between them. This CDR3 region has 17 residues. Germline V CDR1 and CDR2: MGHRA, YSYEKL. CDR3 loop: CASSQDSGALNTDTQYF. In DNA, the CDR3 is TGCGCCAGCAGCCAAGACTCGGGGGCCCTAAATACCGATACGCAGTATTTT.